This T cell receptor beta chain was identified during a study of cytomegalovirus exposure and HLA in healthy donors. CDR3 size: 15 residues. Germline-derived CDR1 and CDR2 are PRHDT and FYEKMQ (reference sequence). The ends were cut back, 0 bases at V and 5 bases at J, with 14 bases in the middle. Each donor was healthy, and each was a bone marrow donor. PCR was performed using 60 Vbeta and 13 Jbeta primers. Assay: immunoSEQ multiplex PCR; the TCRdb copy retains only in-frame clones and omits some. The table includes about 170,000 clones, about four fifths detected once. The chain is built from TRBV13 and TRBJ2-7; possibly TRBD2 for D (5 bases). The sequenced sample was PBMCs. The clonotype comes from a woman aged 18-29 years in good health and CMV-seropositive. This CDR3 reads CASSLGGIRGHEQYF. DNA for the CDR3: TGTGCCAGCAGCTTAGGGGGGATCCGGGGTCACGAGCAGTACTTC.